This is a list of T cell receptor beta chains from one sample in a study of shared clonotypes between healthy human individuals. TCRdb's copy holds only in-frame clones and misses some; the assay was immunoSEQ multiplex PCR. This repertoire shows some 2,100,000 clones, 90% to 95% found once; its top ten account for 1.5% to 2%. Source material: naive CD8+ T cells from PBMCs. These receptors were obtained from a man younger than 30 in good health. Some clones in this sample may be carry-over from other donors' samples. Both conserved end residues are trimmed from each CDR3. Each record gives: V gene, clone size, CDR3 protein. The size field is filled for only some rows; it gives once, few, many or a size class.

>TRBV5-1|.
ASSFSANYGYT
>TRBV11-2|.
ASSITGGGETQY
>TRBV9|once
ASSVEPGPSSGNTIY
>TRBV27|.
ASRQSAGAITDTQY
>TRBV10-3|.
AIRGLADHYEQY
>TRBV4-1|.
ASRTSGTLSTDTQY
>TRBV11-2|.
ASSFGGAEGEQY
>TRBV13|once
ASSSQNTEAF
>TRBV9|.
ASSVAGRMNTEAF
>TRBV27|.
ASSLSPSFGYEQY
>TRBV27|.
ASSDPGGANTEAF
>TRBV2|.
ASSGPDSYEQY
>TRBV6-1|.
ASEGMGQGNQPQH
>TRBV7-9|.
ASSSRLGLAGGFTDTQY